These 15 T cell receptor beta chains originate from one sample sequenced in a study of regulatory T cells in long-lasting Graves disease. The sample's time point: newly diagnosed GD, antithyroid drugs for less than 3 months. The TCR library was prepared using RNA isolated from PBMCs. Building of the TCR beta libraries involved iRepertoire HTBI primers and Arm-PCR of CDR3 regions. In TCRdb, the multiplex PCR reads were re-called with MiXCR into one record per CDR3 protein. The sample holds about 500,000 distinct CDR3 sequences, 12% seen once. This sample was also put to use in a study of T cells in Graves' hyperthyroidism and ophthalmopathy.

Material: peripheral blood mononuclear cells (PBMCs), obtained at new diagnosis, from a patient treated with antithyroid drugs. The receptors originated from a woman under 40 with Graves disease.

This clonotype occurred many times. This sequence joins TRBV2 and TRBJ2-5; D ambiguous. V lost 0 bases and J 7 bases, leaving 6 bases between the germline ends. CDR1 is SNHLY and CDR2 is FYNNEI in the germline V gene. There are 12 residues in the CDR3. CDR3 protein: CASSEALGTQYF. The CDR3 region has the DNA TGTGCCAGCAGTGAAGCGCTTGGGACCCAGTACTTC. Drawing the rest from reference TRBV2 and TRBJ2-5, the complete variable domain is EPEVTQTPSHQVTQMGQEVILRCVPISNHLYFYWYRQILGQKVEFLVSFYNNEISEKSEIFDDQFSVERPDGSNFTLKIRSTKLEDSAMYFCASSEALGTQYFGPGTRLLVL.

This clonotype was counted many times. The rearrangement uses TRBV11-2 and TRBJ1-1; TRBD1 might be the D (6 bases). Germline V gene data show CDR1 as SGHAT and CDR2 as FQNNGV. The CDR3 loop spans 13 amino acids. Trimming left V 3 bases short and J 4 bases short, with 9 bases between. The CDR3 DNA follows: TGTGCCAGCAGCTTTACAGGGCGCACTGAAGCTTTCTTT. Residues: CASSFTGRTEAFF.

The rearrangement links TRBV18 to TRBJ2-1; D is possibly TRBD2 (7 bases). V was shortened by 3 bases and J by 5 bases, with 20 bases between the two germline ends. The CDR3 length is 17 residues. Germline CDR1 and CDR2: KGHSH and LQKENI. CDR3 sequence: CASSPLAGAGENNEQFF. CDR3 nucleotides: TGTGCCAGCTCACCCCTGGCGGGGGCAGGGGAGAACAATGAGCAGTTCTTC.

The CDR3 loop reads CSVLLVTTNYGYTF. Here the CDR3 DNA reads TGCAGCGTTCTGCTTGTCACAACTAACTATGGCTACACCTTC. V gene TRBV29-1 combines with J gene TRBJ1-2; D not resolved. This CDR3 comprises 14 residues. CDR1 is SQVTM and CDR2 is ANQGSEA in the germline V gene. With 5 bases removed from V and 0 bases from J, the gap between germline ends came to 13 bases.

Details on this clonotype: With a much larger clone just one base away, this may be a read error. The V and J genes are TRBV6-2 or TRBV6-3 and TRBJ2-1; D gene ambiguous. Trimming stripped 4 bases from V and 10 bases from J, with 26 bases between. The CDR3 sequence is 17 residues long. From germline, CDR1 is MNHEY and CDR2 SVGEGT. The CDR3: CASSSILPPTSSYEQFF. CDR3 DNA: TGTGCCAGCAGTTCTATACTCCCTCCCACCTCTTCCTACGAGCAGTTCTTC.

In its sample, this clonotype was seen many times. The V and J genes are TRBV2 and TRBJ1-6; no definite D call. V lost 7 bases, J lost 8 bases, and 18 bases lay in between. Germline lookup yields CDR1 SNHLY and CDR2 FYNNEI. There are 15 residues in the CDR3. The CDR3 DNA reads TGTGCCAGCAACCCCCACAGCGAGAGTTATTCACCCCTCCACTTT. As protein: CASNPHSESYSPLHF.

With respect to this clonotype: At one end, the junction sequence differs from germline, possibly due to a read error. The chain combines TRBV4-1 with TRBJ2-1; D not certain. The CDR3 contains 14 residues. CDR1 is MGHRA and CDR2 is YSYEKL in the germline V gene. The DNA for the CDR3 is TGTGCCAGCAGCCCGCCGACGGCTATCTATGAGCAGTTCTTC. Encoded protein: CASSPPTAIYEQFF.

The chain has TRBV29-1 and TRBJ2-3, with TRBD2 matching over 8 bases. From germline, CDR1 is SQVTM and CDR2 ANQGSEA. V shed 3 bases, J shed 5 bases, and the junction held 16 bases outside the gene matches. The CDR3 length is 17 residues. CDR3 protein: CSVERGGSGSWGDTQYF. The CDR3 DNA reads TGCAGCGTTGAGAGGGGTGGGAGCGGGAGTTGGGGAGATACGCAGTATTTT.

About this clonotype itself: A clone one base away is much larger, so this may be a read error. The chain is built from TRBV30 and TRBJ2-7, with 7 positions matching TRBD1. The CDR3 sequence is 14 residues long. CDR1 is GTSNPN and CDR2 is SVGIG in the germline V gene (reference sequence). Unmatched junction bases numbered 14, after V lost 6 bases and J lost 6 bases. The CDR3 protein is CACVGGWVRSEQYF. The DNA of the CDR3 is TGTGCCTGCGTAGGGGGCTGGGTTAGAAGCGAGCAGTACTTC.

This clonotype was seen at least ten times. The chain joins TRBV7-2 to TRBJ1-1; D is uncertain. CDR1 SGHTA and CDR2 FQGNSA come from the germline V gene. V dropped 1 base and J dropped 1 base, with 10 bases sitting between them. This CDR3 has 15 residues. The CDR3 DNA reads TGTGCCAGCAGCTTAGGCTTTGGAAAGAACACTGAAGCTTTCTTT. Protein sequence: CASSLGFGKNTEAFF.

This clonotype was seen a handful of times. V and J are TRBV11-3 and TRBJ2-1, with D possibly matching TRBD2 (6 bases). The CDR3 consists of 12 residues. The V gene lost 6 bases and the J gene lost 8 bases, with 11 bases spanning the gap. The germline V gene encodes CDR1 SGHNT and CDR2 YENEEA. CDR3 residues: CASSSRGYEQFF. Written as DNA, the CDR3 is TGTGCCAGCAGTTCACGGGGGTATGAGCAGTTCTTC.

In this sample, this clonotype turned up many times. V gene TRBV28 combines with J gene TRBJ2-1; 9 bases are a match to TRBD2. Germline V lookup: CDR1 MDHEN, CDR2 SYDVKM. The V gene end was trimmed by 7 bases and the J gene end by 5 bases; junction bases not matched to a gene: 12. CDR3 length: 16 residues. The CDR3, as DNA: TGTGCCAGCACCAGGGGGTACGGGACTAGCAACAATGAGCAGTTCTTC. As protein: CASTRGYGTSNNEQFF.

This clonotype has a count of ten or more. V usage is TRBV7-2 and J usage is TRBJ2-2; the D gene is possibly TRBD2 (6 bases). The germline V and J ends were trimmed by 0 bases and 7 bases, with 9 bases remaining between them. Germline-derived CDR1 and CDR2 are SGHTA and FQGNSA. This CDR3 comprises 14 residues. The CDR3 protein is CASSLALGGGELFF. CDR3 coding DNA: TGTGCCAGCAGCTTAGCCCTCGGGGGCGGGGAGCTGTTTTTT.

A note on this clonotype: A much larger clone differs from this one at a single base, so this may be a read error. The genes are TRBV12-3 or TRBV12-4 and TRBJ1-6; D is unresolved. The CDR3 consists of 14 residues. In DNA form, the CDR3 reads TGTGCCAGCAGTTTAGGAGTGGTAGGTTCACCCCCCCACTTT. Protein sequence: CASSLGVVGSPPHF.

Remarks on this clonotype: This sequence is one base from a far larger clone and is likely a read error. The CDR3 region is CASGRDRGPSYEQYF. In DNA, the CDR3 is TGTGCCAGCGGCCGGGACAGGGGGCCCTCCTACGAGCAGTACTTC. V is TRBV7-2 and J is TRBJ2-7; 12 positions match TRBD1. This CDR3 is built from 15 residues. J was trimmed by 0 bases and V by 8 bases; bases with no gene match: 5. From germline, CDR1 is SGHTA and CDR2 FQGNSA. The variable domain in full, with the rest retrieved from reference TRBV7-2 and TRBJ2-7, is GAGVSQSPSNKVTEKGKDVELRCDPISGHTALYWYRQSLGQGLEFLIYFQGNSAPDKSGLPSDRFSAERTGGSVSTLTIQRTQQEDSAVYLCASGRDRGPSYEQYFGPGTRLTVT.